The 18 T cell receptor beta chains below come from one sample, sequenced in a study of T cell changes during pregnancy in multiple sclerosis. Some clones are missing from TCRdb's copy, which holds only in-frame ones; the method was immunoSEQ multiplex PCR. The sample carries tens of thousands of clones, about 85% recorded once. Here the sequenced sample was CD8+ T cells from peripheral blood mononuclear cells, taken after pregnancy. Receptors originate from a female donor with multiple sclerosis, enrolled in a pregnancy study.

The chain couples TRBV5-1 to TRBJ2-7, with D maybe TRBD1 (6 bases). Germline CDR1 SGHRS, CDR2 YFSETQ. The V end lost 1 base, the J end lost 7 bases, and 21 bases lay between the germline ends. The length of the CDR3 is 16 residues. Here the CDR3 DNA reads TGCGCCAGCAGCTTGAGCCCGCGGCAAATCCAGGGGGAGCAGTACTTC. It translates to CASSLSPRQIQGEQYF.

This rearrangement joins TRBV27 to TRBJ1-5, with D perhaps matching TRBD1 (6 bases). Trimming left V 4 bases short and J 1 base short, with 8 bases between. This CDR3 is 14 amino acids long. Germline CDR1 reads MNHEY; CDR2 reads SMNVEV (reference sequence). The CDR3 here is CASSSTGSNQPQHF. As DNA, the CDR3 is TGTGCCAGCAGTTCGACAGGCAGCAATCAGCCCCAGCATTTT.

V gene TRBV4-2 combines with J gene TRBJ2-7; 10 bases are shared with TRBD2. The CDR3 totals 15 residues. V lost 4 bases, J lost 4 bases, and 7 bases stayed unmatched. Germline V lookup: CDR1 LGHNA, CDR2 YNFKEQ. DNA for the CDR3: TGTGCCAGCAGCCTTGAGCGGGGGGGCGTTTACGAGCAGTACTTC. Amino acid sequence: CASSLERGGVYEQYF.

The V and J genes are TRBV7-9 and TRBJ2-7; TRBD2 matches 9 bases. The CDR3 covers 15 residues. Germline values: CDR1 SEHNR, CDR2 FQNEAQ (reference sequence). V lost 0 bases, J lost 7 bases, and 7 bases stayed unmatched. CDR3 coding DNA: TGTGCCAGCAGCTTAGCGCGCGGGGGGGCGCGAGAGCAGTACTTC. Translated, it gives CASSLARGGAREQYF.

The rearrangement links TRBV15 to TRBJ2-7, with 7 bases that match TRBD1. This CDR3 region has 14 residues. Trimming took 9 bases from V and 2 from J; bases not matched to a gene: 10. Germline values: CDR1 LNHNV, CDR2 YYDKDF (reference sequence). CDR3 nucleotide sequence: TGTGCCACTGCCAACGACAGGGTCACCTACGAGCAGTACTTC. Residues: CATANDRVTYEQYF. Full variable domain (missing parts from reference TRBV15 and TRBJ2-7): DAMVIQNPRYQVTQFGKPVTLSCSQTLNHNVMYWYQQKSSQAPKLLFHYYDKDFNNEADTPDNFQSRRPNTSFCFLDIRSPGLGDTAMYLCATANDRVTYEQYFGPGTRLTVT.

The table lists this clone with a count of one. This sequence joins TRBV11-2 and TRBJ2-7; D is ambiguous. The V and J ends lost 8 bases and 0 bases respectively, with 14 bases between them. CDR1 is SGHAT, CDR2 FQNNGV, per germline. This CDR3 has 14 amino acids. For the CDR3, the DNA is TGTGCCAGCCGGTTGTCCTGGAGCTCCTACGAGCAGTACTTC. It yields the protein CASRLSWSSYEQYF.

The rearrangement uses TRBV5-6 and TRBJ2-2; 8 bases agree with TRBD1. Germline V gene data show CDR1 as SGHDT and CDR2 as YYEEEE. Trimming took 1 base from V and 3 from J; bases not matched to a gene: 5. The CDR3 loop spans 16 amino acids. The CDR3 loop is CASSLPGGEDTGELFF. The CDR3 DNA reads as TGTGCCAGCAGCTTGCCAGGGGGCGAGGACACCGGGGAGCTGTTTTTT. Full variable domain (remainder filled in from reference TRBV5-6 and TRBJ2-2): DAGVTQSPTHLIKTRGQQVTLRCSPKSGHDTVSWYQQALGQGPQFIFQYYEEEERQRGNFPDRFSGHQFPNYSSELNVNALLLGDSALYLCASSLPGGEDTGELFFGEGSRLTVL.

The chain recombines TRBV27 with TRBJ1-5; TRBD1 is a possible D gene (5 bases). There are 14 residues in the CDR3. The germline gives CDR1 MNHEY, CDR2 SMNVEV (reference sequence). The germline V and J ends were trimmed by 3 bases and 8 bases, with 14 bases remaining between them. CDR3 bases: TGTGCCAGCAGTTTGATAGGGTCCAGGGAGCCCCAGCATTTT. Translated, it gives CASSLIGSREPQHF.

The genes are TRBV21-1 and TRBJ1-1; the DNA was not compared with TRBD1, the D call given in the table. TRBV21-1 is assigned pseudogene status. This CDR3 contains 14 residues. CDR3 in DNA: TGTGCCAGCAGCAACCCGGACAGGGGAACTGAAGCTTTCTTT. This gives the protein CASSNPDRGTEAFF.

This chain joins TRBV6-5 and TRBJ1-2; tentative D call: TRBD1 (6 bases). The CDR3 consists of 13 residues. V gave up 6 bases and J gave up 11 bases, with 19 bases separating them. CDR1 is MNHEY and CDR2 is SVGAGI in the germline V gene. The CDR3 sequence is CASSRTGSLGYTF. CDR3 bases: TGTGCCAGCAGCCGAACAGGGAGCTTGGGTTACACCTTC.

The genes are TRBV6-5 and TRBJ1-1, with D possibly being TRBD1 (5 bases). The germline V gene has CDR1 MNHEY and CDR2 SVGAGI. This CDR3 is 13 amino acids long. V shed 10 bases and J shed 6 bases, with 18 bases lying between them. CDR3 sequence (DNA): TGTGCCACGCGGCGGGGGGTTCGGGCTGAAGCTTTCTTT. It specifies CATRRGVRAEAFF.

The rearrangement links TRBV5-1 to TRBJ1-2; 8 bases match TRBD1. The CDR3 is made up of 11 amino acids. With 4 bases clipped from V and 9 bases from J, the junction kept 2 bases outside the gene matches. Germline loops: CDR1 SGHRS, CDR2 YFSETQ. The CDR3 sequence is CASSRDRSYTF. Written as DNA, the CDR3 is TGCGCCAGCAGCCGGGACAGGAGCTACACCTTC.

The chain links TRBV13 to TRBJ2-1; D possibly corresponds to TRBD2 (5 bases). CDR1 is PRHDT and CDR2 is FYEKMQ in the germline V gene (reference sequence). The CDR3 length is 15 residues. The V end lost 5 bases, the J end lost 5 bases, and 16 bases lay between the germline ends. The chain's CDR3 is CASSPLGSGNNEQFF. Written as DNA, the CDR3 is TGTGCCAGCAGCCCCCTCGGGTCGGGAAACAATGAGCAGTTCTTC.

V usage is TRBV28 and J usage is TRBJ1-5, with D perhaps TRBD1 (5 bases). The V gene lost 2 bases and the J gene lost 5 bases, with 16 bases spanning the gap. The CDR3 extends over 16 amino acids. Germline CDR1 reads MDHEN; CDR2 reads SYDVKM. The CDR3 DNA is TGTGCCAGCAGTTTAGCTGCCTTCAGGGCGGATCAGCCCCAGCATTTT. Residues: CASSLAAFRADQPQHF.

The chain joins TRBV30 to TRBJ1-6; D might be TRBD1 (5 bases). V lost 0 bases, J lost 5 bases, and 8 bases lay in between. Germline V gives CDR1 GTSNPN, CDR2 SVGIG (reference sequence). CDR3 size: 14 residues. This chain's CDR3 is CAWSVLTDNSPLHF. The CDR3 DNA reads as TGTGCCTGGAGTGTACTGACAGATAATTCACCCCTCCACTTT.

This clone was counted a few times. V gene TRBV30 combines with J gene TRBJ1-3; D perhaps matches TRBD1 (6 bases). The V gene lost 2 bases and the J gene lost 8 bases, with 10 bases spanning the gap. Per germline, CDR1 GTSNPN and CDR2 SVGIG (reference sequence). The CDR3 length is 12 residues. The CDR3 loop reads CAWSLGGDTIYF. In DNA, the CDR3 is TGTGCCTGGAGTTTAGGGGGAGACACCATATATTTT.

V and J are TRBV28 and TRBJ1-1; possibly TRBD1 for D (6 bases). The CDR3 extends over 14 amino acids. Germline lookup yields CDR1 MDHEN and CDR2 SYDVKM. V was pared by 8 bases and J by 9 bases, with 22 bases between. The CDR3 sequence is CASDLSDSRKKAFF. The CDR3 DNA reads TGTGCCAGCGACCTATCGGACAGTAGGAAGAAAGCTTTCTTT.

The CDR3 here is CASSVWGDQPQHF. In DNA, the CDR3 is TGTGCCAGCAGCGTATGGGGCGATCAGCCCCAGCATTTT. This chain links TRBV9 with TRBJ1-5, with D possibly being TRBD1 (5 bases). The V gene lost 1 base and the J gene lost 5 bases, with 7 bases spanning the gap. In germline, CDR1 is SGDLS, CDR2 YYNGEE. There are 13 residues in the CDR3.